A single count supports the clone carrying this T cell receptor (beta chain). This sample was included in a study of technical replicates of blood from a handful of donors. Per germline, CDR1 SGHVS and CDR2 FQNEAQ. This CDR3 region has 15 residues. With V trimmed by 5 bases and J by 4 bases, 8 bases remained unmatched. Sequenced by immunoSEQ multiplex PCR; TCRdb stores in-frame clones only, minus some. Altogether tens of thousands of clones are present, 85% to 95% being singletons, with the ten largest covering 4.3%. The chain recombines TRBV7-8 with TRBJ1-2; 9 nucleotides align to TRBD1. The source is a human donor in good health. Some clones in this sample may be carry-over from other donors' samples. Sequencing used PBMCs. CDR3 residues: CASSGGTGIGYGYTF. The CDR3 DNA reads as TGTGCCAGCAGCGGGGGGACAGGGATTGGCTATGGCTACACCTTC.